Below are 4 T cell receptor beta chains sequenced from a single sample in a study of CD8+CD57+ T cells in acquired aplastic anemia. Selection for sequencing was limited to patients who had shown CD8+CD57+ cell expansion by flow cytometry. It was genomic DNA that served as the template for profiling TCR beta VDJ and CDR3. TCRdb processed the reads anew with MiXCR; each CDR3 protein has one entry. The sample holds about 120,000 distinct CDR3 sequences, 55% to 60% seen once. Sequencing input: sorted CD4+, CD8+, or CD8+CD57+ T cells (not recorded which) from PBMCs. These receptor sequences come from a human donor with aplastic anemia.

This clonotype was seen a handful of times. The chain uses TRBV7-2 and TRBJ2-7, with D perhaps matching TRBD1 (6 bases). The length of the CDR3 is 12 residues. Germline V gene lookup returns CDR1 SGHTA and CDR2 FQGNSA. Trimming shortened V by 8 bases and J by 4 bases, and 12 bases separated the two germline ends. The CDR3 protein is CASRSRGYEQYF. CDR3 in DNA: TGTGCCAGCCGGTCAAGGGGGTACGAGCAGTACTTC. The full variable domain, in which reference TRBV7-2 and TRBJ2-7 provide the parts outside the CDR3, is GAGVSQSPSNKVTEKGKDVELRCDPISGHTALYWYRQSLGQGLEFLIYFQGNSAPDKSGLPSDRFSAERTGGSVSTLTIQRTQQEDSAVYLCASRSRGYEQYFGPGTRLTVT.

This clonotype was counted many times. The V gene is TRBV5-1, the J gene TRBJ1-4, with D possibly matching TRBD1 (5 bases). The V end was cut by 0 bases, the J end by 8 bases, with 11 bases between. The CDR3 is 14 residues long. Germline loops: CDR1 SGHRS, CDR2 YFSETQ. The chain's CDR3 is CASSLDGAREKLFF. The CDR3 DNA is TGCGCCAGCAGCTTGGATGGGGCTCGGGAAAAACTGTTTTTT.

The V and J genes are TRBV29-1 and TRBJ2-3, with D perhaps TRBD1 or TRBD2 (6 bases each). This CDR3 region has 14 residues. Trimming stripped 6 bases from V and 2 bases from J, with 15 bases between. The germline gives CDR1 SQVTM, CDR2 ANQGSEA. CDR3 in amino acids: CSVPYGGSTDTQYF. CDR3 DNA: TGCAGCGTGCCCTACGGGGGCTCCACAGATACGCAGTATTTT.

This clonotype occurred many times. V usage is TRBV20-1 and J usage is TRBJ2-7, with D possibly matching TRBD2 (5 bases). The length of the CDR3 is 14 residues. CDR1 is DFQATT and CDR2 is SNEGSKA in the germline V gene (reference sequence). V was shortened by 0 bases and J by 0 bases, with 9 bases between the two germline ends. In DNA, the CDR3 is TGCAGTGCTAGAGATTCCGGGATCTCCTACGAGCAGTACTTC. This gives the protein CSARDSGISYEQYF.